A single sample is the source of the 6 T cell receptor beta chains below, sequenced in a study of molecular identifiers for immune sequencing clone quantification. MiXCR, applied by TCRdb to the PCR reads, yields one record per CDR3 protein. The sample includes 400,000 to 600,000 distinct CDR3 sequences, around 23% of them seen just once. What was sequenced was naive CD8+ T cells from blood, with Jurkat cell RNA spiked in. Subset in this sample: FACS-sorted CD8+CD4-CCR7+CD45RA+ naive T cells. Receptors were obtained from a human donor in good health. Some libraries in this study had Jurkat cell RNA spiked in.

This rearrangement joins TRBV4-1 to TRBJ2-7; no clear D. The CDR3 sequence is 14 residues long. V lost 0 bases and J 1 base, leaving 7 bases between the germline ends. Per the germline V gene, CDR1 is MGHRA and CDR2 is YSYEKL. The CDR3 DNA reads TGCGCCAGCAGCCAAGAATTTACTTCCTACGAGCAGTACTTC. The encoded protein is CASSQEFTSYEQYF.

This clonotype was recorded only once. A clone one base away is much larger, so this may be a read error. CDR3 in DNA: TGTGCCGGCAGCCACGGACAGGTTTATAATTCACCCCTCCACTTT. This translates into CAGSHGQVYNSPLHF. The rearrangement links TRBV14 to TRBJ1-6; 7 bases are shared with TRBD1. Germline V gives CDR1 SGHDN, CDR2 FVKESK. This CDR3 is 15 amino acids long. Variable domain in full (rest from reference TRBV14 and TRBJ1-6): EAGVTQFPSHSVIEKGQTVTLRCDPISGHDNLYWYRRVMGKEIKFLLHFVKESKQDESGMPNNRFLAERTGGTYSTLKVQPAELEDSGVYFCAGSHGQVYNSPLHFGNGTRLTVT.

The chain is built from TRBV7-2 and TRBJ2-7; D unclear. V dropped 2 bases and J dropped 3 bases, with 8 bases sitting between them. The CDR3 has 13 residues. The germline gives CDR1 SGHTA, CDR2 FQGNSA. The CDR3, as DNA: TGTGCCAGCAGCTTATTCGTGGGCTACGAGCAGTACTTC. Translated: CASSLFVGYEQYF.

The sample holds a few counts of this clonotype. The final CDR3 position lacks the conserved phenylalanine or tryptophan, pointing to a likely read error. The V call is TRBV9, the J call TRBJ2-2, with D perhaps matching TRBD1 or TRBD2 (5 bases each). From germline, CDR1 is SGDLS and CDR2 YYNGEE. This CDR3 spans 14 amino acids. The V end lost 6 bases, the J end lost 3 bases, and 12 bases lay between the germline ends. The CDR3 here is CASTEMGDTGELFL. CDR3 nucleotide sequence: TGTGCCAGCACCGAGATGGGGGACACCGGGGAGCTGTTTCTT.

This clonotype was observed many times. V usage is TRBV9 and J usage is TRBJ2-5, with no clear D. V lost 4 bases and J lost 0, with 4 bases in between. The CDR3 has 12 residues. CDR1 and CDR2 from the germline V gene are SGDLS and YYNGEE. In DNA, the CDR3 is TGTGCCAGCAGCTCAGACCAAGAGACCCAGTACTTC. Encoded protein: CASSSDQETQYF.

The chain carries TRBV27 and TRBJ1-5; no clear D gene. The CDR3 length is 14 residues. With 5 bases removed from V and 4 bases from J, the gap between germline ends came to 12 bases. Germline V gene lookup returns CDR1 MNHEY and CDR2 SMNVEV (reference sequence). The CDR3 DNA sequence: TGTGCCAGCAGTGACGGGTCAGCAAATCAGCCCCAGCATTTT. Its translation: CASSDGSANQPQHF.